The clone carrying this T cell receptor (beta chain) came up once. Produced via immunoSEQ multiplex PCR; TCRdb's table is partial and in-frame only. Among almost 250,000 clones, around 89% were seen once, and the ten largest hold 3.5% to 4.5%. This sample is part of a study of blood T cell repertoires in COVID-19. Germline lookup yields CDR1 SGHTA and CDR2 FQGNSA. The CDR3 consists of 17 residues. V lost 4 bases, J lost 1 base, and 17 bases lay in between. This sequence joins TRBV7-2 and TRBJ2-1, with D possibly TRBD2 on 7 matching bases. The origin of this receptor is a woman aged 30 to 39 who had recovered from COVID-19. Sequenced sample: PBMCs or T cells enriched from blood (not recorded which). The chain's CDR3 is CASSSPVRGGSYNEQFF. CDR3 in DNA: TGTGCCAGCAGCTCTCCTGTGAGGGGGGGGTCCTACAATGAGCAGTTCTTC.